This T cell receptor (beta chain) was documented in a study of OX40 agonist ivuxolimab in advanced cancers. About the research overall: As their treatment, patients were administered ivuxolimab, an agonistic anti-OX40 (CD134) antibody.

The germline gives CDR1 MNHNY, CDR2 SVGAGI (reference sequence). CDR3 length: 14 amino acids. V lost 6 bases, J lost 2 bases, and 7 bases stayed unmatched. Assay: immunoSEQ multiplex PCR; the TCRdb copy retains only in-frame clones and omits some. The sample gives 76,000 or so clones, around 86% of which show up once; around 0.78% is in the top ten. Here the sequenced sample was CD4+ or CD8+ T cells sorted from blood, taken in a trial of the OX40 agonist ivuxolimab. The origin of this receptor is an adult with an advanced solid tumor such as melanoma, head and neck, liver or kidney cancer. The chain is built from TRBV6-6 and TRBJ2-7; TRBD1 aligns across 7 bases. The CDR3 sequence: CASRRDRVTYEQYF. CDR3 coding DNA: TGTGCCAGCAGGAGAGACAGGGTCACCTACGAGCAGTACTTC.